The next 8 T cell receptor beta chains were all read from a single sample in a study of cytomegalovirus exposure and HLA in healthy donors. Primers for the PCR totalled 60 Vbeta and 13 Jbeta. Some clones are missing from TCRdb's copy, which holds only in-frame ones; the method was immunoSEQ multiplex PCR. This table has over 120,000 clones, about 80% appearing once. Material: PBMCs. Receptors originate from a female donor in good health and CMV-seronegative.

This rearrangement joins TRBV7-9 to TRBJ2-1; D might be TRBD2 (6 bases). There are 15 residues in the CDR3. The V end lost 1 base, the J end lost 9 bases, and 16 bases lay between the germline ends. Germline V gives CDR1 SEHNR, CDR2 FQNEAQ (reference sequence). The CDR3 loop reads CASSLGAGARGEQFF. The CDR3 DNA is TGTGCCAGCAGCTTAGGAGCGGGTGCGCGAGGTGAGCAGTTCTTC.

A note on this clone: One end of the junction varies from germline; a read error may be responsible. In DNA, the CDR3 is TGTTCCAGCAGCCCCCTCCAAGAGACCCAGTACTTC. Translated: CSSSPLQETQYF. The chain has TRBV7-9 and TRBJ2-5; D is unclear. This CDR3 comprises 12 residues. Germline V gives CDR1 SEHNR, CDR2 FQNEAQ (reference sequence).

The chain carries TRBV5-1 and TRBJ2-2, with D perhaps matching TRBD2 (5 bases). Germline values: CDR1 SGHRS, CDR2 YFSETQ. The CDR3 has 16 amino acids. Trimming stripped 2 bases from V and 0 bases from J, with 11 bases between. The chain's CDR3 is CASSLRTHPNTGELFF. In DNA form, the CDR3 reads TGCGCCAGCAGCTTACGGACTCACCCGAACACCGGGGAGCTGTTTTTT.

The count of this clone is one. As DNA, the CDR3 is TGTGCCAGCAGCTGGGACGGGAGCGGGTCCGGTGAGCAGTTCTTC. It codes for CASSWDGSGSGEQFF. The chain links TRBV28 to TRBJ2-1; a possible D gene is TRBD2 (6 bases). Germline V lookup: CDR1 MDHEN, CDR2 SYDVKM. V was shortened by 6 bases and J by 9 bases, with 21 bases between the two germline ends. The CDR3 has 15 residues.

The genes are TRBV2 and TRBJ2-4, with D maybe TRBD2 (6 bases). The CDR3 has 15 amino acids. Trimming stripped 3 bases from V and 3 bases from J, with 12 bases between. Germline loops: CDR1 SNHLY, CDR2 FYNNEI. The CDR3, as DNA: TGTGCCAGCAGTGAGGAGGGAGTAGGCAAAAACATTCAGTACTTC. It translates to CASSEEGVGKNIQYF. The full variable domain, its missing parts supplied by reference TRBV2 and TRBJ2-4, is EPEVTQTPSHQVTQMGQEVILRCVPISNHLYFYWYRQILGQKVEFLVSFYNNEISEKSEIFDDQFSVERPDGSNFTLKIRSTKLEDSAMYFCASSEEGVGKNIQYFGAGTRLSVL.

The chain employs TRBV4-1 and TRBJ1-4; no reliable D call. Germline loops: CDR1 MGHRA, CDR2 YSYEKL. Trimming shortened V by 2 bases and J by 2 bases, and 6 bases separated the two germline ends. CDR3 length: 14 residues. For the CDR3, the DNA is TGCGCCAGCAGCCAATCCGGGACTAATGAAAAACTGTTTTTT. It yields the protein CASSQSGTNEKLFF.

The chain is built from TRBV10-3 and TRBJ2-1; 10 nucleotides line up with TRBD2. This CDR3 is 14 amino acids long. J was trimmed by 0 bases and V by 10 bases; bases with no gene match: 3. Germline-derived CDR1 and CDR2 are ENHRY and SYGVKD. The CDR3 loop is CATSGGGSYNEQFF. The CDR3 nucleotides read TGTGCCACCAGCGGGGGGGGCTCCTACAATGAGCAGTTCTTC.

The chain couples TRBV18 to TRBJ2-7; D is unclear. CDR1 and CDR2 from the germline V gene are KGHSH and LQKENI. The CDR3 runs 13 residues. Trimming shortened V by 0 bases and J by 3 bases, and 6 bases separated the two germline ends. DNA of the CDR3: TGTGCCAGCTCACCACCCTTAGTCTACGAGCAGTACTTC. Translated: CASSPPLVYEQYF.